One and the same sample provided the 15 T cell receptor beta chains below, sequenced in a study of vaccination and CD4 T cells after COVID-19. Cultured CD4+ T cells had their DNA profiled by the Oncomine TCR Beta short-read assay. TCRdb ran MiXCR on the PCR reads and lists one entry per CDR3 protein. Altogether roughly 14,000 distinct CDR3 sequences are present, about 57% being singletons, with the ten largest covering over 9.5%. Their cognate antigens are unknown. Treatment of the sample: roughly ten-day PBMC culture with coronavirus spike peptide pools or control peptides (ViraFEST assay). The sample taken for sequencing was CD4+ T cells from blood, cultured in vitro. These receptors were taken from a human donor who had recovered from COVID-19.

This rearrangement joins TRBV7-6 to TRBJ1-2, with D tentatively TRBD1 (6 bases). The V and J ends lost 6 bases and 8 bases respectively, with 16 bases between them. The CDR3 spans 13 residues. Per the germline V gene, CDR1 is SGHVS and CDR2 is FNYEAQ. This CDR3 is CASSPTGSEGYTF. Here the CDR3 DNA reads TGTGCCAGCAGTCCCACAGGGTCGGAAGGCTACACCTTC.

This clonotype was observed a handful of times. In nucleotides, the CDR3 is TGTGCCAGCAGACCCGGCGGGACAGGGAATAATTCACCCCTCCACTTT. This encodes CASRPGGTGNNSPLHF. This chain joins TRBV12-3 or TRBV12-4 and TRBJ1-6, with 9 nucleotides matching TRBD1. V dropped 6 bases and J dropped 5; count of bases not matched to a gene: 8. CDR3 length: 16 residues.

CDR3 residues: CASSISGVGQPQHF. The CDR3 DNA is TGTGCCAGCAGCATTTCAGGGGTGGGCCAGCCCCAGCATTTT. V gene TRBV7-9 combines with J gene TRBJ1-5, with D perhaps TRBD1 (6 bases). Trimming shortened V by 5 bases and J by 7 bases, and 15 bases separated the two germline ends. The CDR3 has 14 residues. The germline V gene encodes CDR1 SEHNR and CDR2 FQNEAQ (reference sequence).

The genes are TRBV11-2 and TRBJ2-7; 8 bases map to TRBD1. Germline V gene lookup returns CDR1 SGHAT and CDR2 FQNNGV. Trimming at V came to 3 bases and at J to 3 bases, leaving 7 bases not matched to a gene. This CDR3 spans 15 amino acids. The CDR3 DNA reads as TGTGCCAGCAGCTTTACCACGGGACAGGACTACGAGCAGTACTTC. Translation: CASSFTTGQDYEQYF.

V and J are TRBV24-1 and TRBJ2-2; 9 bases align to TRBD1. With V trimmed by 8 bases and J by 5 bases, 5 bases remained unmatched. The CDR3 sequence is 14 residues long. Germline V lookup: CDR1 KGHDR, CDR2 SFDVKD. CDR3 sequence (DNA): TGTGCCACCAAAGGACAGGGGCAGACCGGGGAGCTGTTTTTT. Protein product: CATKGQGQTGELFF.

This sequence joins TRBV6-1 and TRBJ1-6, with no clear D. Germline-derived CDR1 and CDR2 are MNHNS and SASEGT. This CDR3 spans 15 amino acids. The V end lost 1 base, the J end lost 7 bases, and 11 bases lay between the germline ends. The CDR3 sequence is CASSEVQAKNSPLHF. CDR3 nucleotide sequence: TGTGCCAGCAGTGAAGTGCAGGCTAAGAATTCACCCCTCCACTTT.

This clonotype has a handful of counts. The rearrangement uses TRBV6-1 and TRBJ1-2; 9 nucleotides match TRBD1. V was clipped by 7 bases and J by 1 base; unmatched bases: 7. This CDR3 comprises 15 residues. Germline CDR1 and CDR2: MNHNS and SASEGT. The CDR3 loop reads CASTPGTGLNYGYTF. The CDR3 nucleotides read TGTGCCAGCACTCCAGGGACAGGGCTTAACTATGGCTACACCTTC.

V and J are TRBV30 and TRBJ1-1, with D perhaps matching TRBD1 (6 bases). The CDR3 is made up of 14 amino acids. CDR1 is GTSNPN, CDR2 SVGIG, per germline (reference sequence). Trimming removed 2 bases at V and 10 bases at J, with 20 bases between. The CDR3 DNA reads TGTGCCTGGAGTACGGCCAGGGGAGGGTCAGGAGCTTTCTTT. Its protein product is CAWSTARGGSGAFF.

The rearrangement uses TRBV2 and TRBJ1-1; TRBD1 matches at 10 bases. Germline trimming cut 4 bases from V and 0 bases from J; bases unmatched to any gene: 5. The CDR3 totals 16 residues. The germline gives CDR1 SNHLY, CDR2 FYNNEI. CDR3 protein: CASSGGTGAMNTEAFF. The CDR3, as DNA: TGTGCCAGCAGTGGGGGGACAGGGGCTATGAACACTGAAGCTTTCTTT.

This rearrangement joins TRBV7-9 to TRBJ1-1; 7 bases match TRBD1. After removal of 1 base from V and 5 bases from J, the junction contained 4 bases not matched to a gene. The germline V gene has CDR1 SEHNR and CDR2 FQNEAQ (reference sequence). The CDR3 runs to 14 residues. The CDR3 DNA follows: TGTGCCAGCAGCTTAGGACAGGGATGGACTGAAGCTTTCTTT. Protein sequence: CASSLGQGWTEAFF. Variable domain in full (rest from reference TRBV7-9 and TRBJ1-1): DTGVSQNPRHKITKRGQNVTFRCDPISEHNRLYWYRQTLGQGPEFLTYFQNEAQLEKSRLLSDRFSAERPKGSFSTLEIQRTEQGDSAMYLCASSLGQGWTEAFFGQGTRLTVV.

The V gene is TRBV11-2, the J gene TRBJ1-2, with D unresolved. The germline gives CDR1 SGHAT, CDR2 FQNNGV. The CDR3 sequence is 14 residues long. V gave up 4 bases and J gave up 4 bases, with 13 bases separating them. The chain's CDR3 is CASSSAGIGYGYTF. CDR3 DNA: TGTGCCAGCAGCTCAGCGGGAATAGGCTATGGCTACACCTTC.

V and J are TRBV6-5 and TRBJ1-6, with D possibly TRBD1 on 5 matching bases. This CDR3 has 15 residues. Germline CDR1 is MNHEY and CDR2 is SVGAGI. The V end lost 4 bases, the J end lost 7 bases, and 14 bases lay between the germline ends. The CDR3 is CASSSGRGMNSPLHF. CDR3 DNA sequence: TGTGCCAGCAGTTCCGGGAGGGGCATGAATTCACCCCTCCACTTT.

The CDR3 spells CASSPSLGSQPQHF. The CDR3 DNA reads as TGTGCCAGCAGCCCATCGTTAGGGAGTCAGCCCCAGCATTTT. V gene TRBV6-2 or TRBV6-3 combines with J gene TRBJ1-5; D remains unclear. Between the trimmed V and J ends, which lost 6 bases and 6 bases, there was a span of 15 bases. Germline CDR1 reads MNHEY; CDR2 reads SVGEGT. The length of the CDR3 is 14 residues.

This rearrangement joins TRBV20-1 to TRBJ2-1, with no clear D. Germline CDR1 DFQATT, CDR2 SNEGSKA (reference sequence). The CDR3 extends over 14 amino acids. V gave up 0 bases and J gave up 3 bases, with 9 bases separating them. CDR3 DNA: TGCAGTGCTAGAGAAAGACTCCACTACAATGAGCAGTTCTTC. Encoded protein: CSARERLHYNEQFF.

The genes are TRBV6-1 and TRBJ1-4; weak D call: TRBD1 (6 bases). Germline V gives CDR1 MNHNS, CDR2 SASEGT. This CDR3 is built from 14 residues. The V gene lost 0 bases and the J gene lost 6 bases, with 8 bases spanning the gap. In DNA, the CDR3 is TGTGCCAGCAGTGAAGCAGGGGGAGATGAAAAACTGTTTTTT. Protein sequence: CASSEAGGDEKLFF.